One sample yielded the 3 T cell receptor beta chains listed below, sequenced in a study of T cell responses to AZD1222 COVID-19 vaccine. Profiling relied on immunoSEQ multiplex PCR, and the TCRdb table lists in-frame clones only, not all of them. Of hundreds of thousands of clones detected, approximately 94% appear once; the ten largest clones hold approximately 1%. This specimen consisted of peripheral blood, obtained on day 0 of MenACWY control vaccination. These receptors came from an adult in good health.

This chain connects TRBV6-2 or TRBV6-3 to TRBJ1-5; D unclear. The V end lost 5 bases, the J end lost 4 bases, and 9 bases lay between the germline ends. Germline CDR1 reads MNHEY; CDR2 reads SVGEGT. CDR3 size: 13 residues. CDR3 bases: TGTGCCAGCAGTCGGACGGGGAATCAGCCCCAGCATTTT. Translated, it gives CASSRTGNQPQHF.

This chain connects TRBV10-1 to TRBJ1-5, with no clear D. This CDR3 is built from 14 residues. In germline, CDR1 is WNHNN, CDR2 SYGVQD (reference sequence). Trimming took off 8 bases at V and 4 bases at J, with 15 bases between the two ends. CDR3 sequence reads: CASPPPDWNQPQHF. In DNA, the CDR3 is TGCGCCAGCCCTCCCCCAGACTGGAATCAGCCCCAGCATTTT.

This chain links TRBV7-9 with TRBJ2-1, with D unresolved. Trimming stripped 1 base from V and 7 bases from J, with 8 bases between. Germline V gene lookup returns CDR1 SEHNR and CDR2 FQNEAQ (reference sequence). This CDR3 region has 13 residues. The CDR3, as DNA: TGTGCCAGCAGCTTAGAGGTGGCGAATGAGCAGTTCTTC. Translated, it gives CASSLEVANEQFF.